These T cell receptor beta chains were read from a single sample in a study of PD-L1 blockade in urothelial cancer. The protocol was immunoSEQ multiplex PCR, while the TCRdb copy is restricted to in-frame clones and leaves out a portion. This sample has about 47,000 clones, with around 82% found just once. Sequenced material: PBMCs, taken around atezolizumab (anti-PD-L1) treatment. The origin of the receptors is a man in his sixties with urothelial cancer. CDR3s include the opening cysteine and the closing phenylalanine or tryptophan. D genes are given only for firm matches. Part of the rows lack a size; the others show once, few, many or a class for expanded clones.

size,V,D,J,DNA,CDR3
-,TRBV5-1,-,TRBJ2-7,TGCGCCAGCAGCCCCGACAGGAGCTCCTACGAGCAGTACTTC,CASSPDRSSYEQYF
-,TRBV6-5,TRBD2,TRBJ2-7,TGTGCCAGCAGGCGACTAGCGGGAGTCTACGAGCAGTACTTC,CASRRLAGVYEQYF
-,TRBV11-2,TRBD2,TRBJ2-7,TGTGCCAGCAGCTTAGGTTACTACCGGACTAGTTCCCACGAGCAGTACTTC,CASSLGYYRTSSHEQYF
-,TRBV7-6,-,TRBJ1-6,TGTGCCAGCAGCTTAGCGGTGTTCGGAGGCGCCGATTCACCCCTCCACTTT,CASSLAVFGGADSPLHF
-,TRBV29-1,TRBD2,TRBJ2-5,TGCAGCGTTGAAGGTGGGTCTAGCGGGTACCAAGAGACCCAGTACTTC,CSVEGGSSGYQETQYF
-,TRBV2,-,TRBJ2-3,TGTGCCAGCAGTGAAGAGGCTAGCAGCACAGATACGCAGTATTTT,CASSEEASSTDTQYF
-,TRBV5-1,-,TRBJ2-3,TGCGCCAGCAGCCCGGAACGGGGCACAGATACGCAGTATTTT,CASSPERGTDTQYF
-,TRBV15,TRBD2,TRBJ2-1,TGTGCCACCCGCACTGCTAGCGGTTCTAGGAATGAGCAGTTCTTC,CATRTASGSRNEQFF
-,TRBV21-1,-,TRBJ1-6,TGTGCCAGCAGCAAATTCGACCGTACAGAGACCGGTACAAAACGTTCACCCCTCCACTTT,CASSKFDRTETGTKRSPLHF
-,TRBV30,-,TRBJ1-4,TGTGCCTGGAGTGTAAAGGAGATGGATGAAAAACTGTTTTTT,CAWSVKEMDEKLFF
-,TRBV11-2,TRBD2,TRBJ2-3,TGTGCCAGCAGCTTAGATCGGGGTAGCGGGGATACGCAGTATTTT,CASSLDRGSGDTQYF
few,TRBV29-1,-,TRBJ1-2,TGCAGCGTTGCAGGGTTTGGTGGCTACACCTTC,CSVAGFGGYTF
few,TRBV18,TRBD1,TRBJ2-1,TGTGCCAGCTCACCCGGACAGGGCGCGCTTTACGATGAGCAGTTCTTC,CASSPGQGALYDEQFF
-,TRBV5-1,-,TRBJ1-4,TGCGCCAGCGGGGGAGGGGGACGTAATGAAAAACTGTTTTTT,CASGGGGRNEKLFF
-,TRBV27,-,TRBJ2-7,TGTGCCAGCAGTAAAAAAGGAGGGGGGGAACTCCGCGAGGCCCACTCCTACGAGCAGTACTTC,CASSKKGGGELREAHSYEQYF
-,TRBV7-2,TRBD2,TRBJ2-1,TGTGCCAGCAGCTTAGCCAGCGGGAGCTCCTACAATGAGCAGTTCTTC,CASSLASGSSYNEQFF
few,TRBV5-1,TRBD1,TRBJ2-2,TGCGCCAGCAGCCTGGACAGGGTTGGAACCGGGGAGCTGTTTTTT,CASSLDRVGTGELFF
once,TRBV7-2,-,TRBJ1-5,TGTGCCAGCAGCTTAGAAGGTCGGGGGCAGCCCCAGCATTTT,CASSLEGRGQPQHF
-,TRBV23-1,-,TRBJ1-3,TGCGCCAGCAGTCAAGACATACAATGGGCTAACACCATATATTTT,CASSQDIQWANTIYF
-,TRBV5-6,-,TRBJ1-1,TGTGCCAGCAGCTTTCGGGGTGCCAACACTGAAGCTTTCTTT,CASSFRGANTEAFF
once,TRBV10-2,TRBD1,TRBJ2-3,TGCGCCAGCAGGGGGACAGGGATATTCTTCACAGATACGCAGTATTTT,CASRGTGIFFTDTQYF
-,TRBV5-1,-,TRBJ2-7,TGCGCCAGCAGTGCGGGAAGCTCCTACGAGCAGTACTTC,CASSAGSSYEQYF
-,TRBV27,TRBD2,TRBJ2-1,TGTGCCAGCAGGGGACTAGCTGGGAATGAGCAGTTCTTC,CASRGLAGNEQFF
-,TRBV10-3,TRBD1,TRBJ2-5,TGTGCCATCAGTGAGCGTGACTTTATTCAGGGGGCCCAAGAGACCCAGTACTTC,CAISERDFIQGAQETQYF
-,TRBV5-1,TRBD1,TRBJ2-7,TGCGCCAGCAGCTTGGGAGGGACAGGCTCCTACGAGCAGTACTTC,CASSLGGTGSYEQYF
-,TRBV5-6,TRBD1,TRBJ2-5,TGTGCCAGCAGCTTGGTGGACAGGGATTTGGAGACCCAGTACTTC,CASSLVDRDLETQYF
-,TRBV28,-,TRBJ1-4,TGTGCCAGCAGTTTTAGGTTATCGGGAGGTGAAAAACTGTTTTTT,CASSFRLSGGEKLFF